The rows below give T cell receptor beta chains drawn from one sample of a study of tumor-infiltrating lymphocytes in oesophageal squamous cell carcinoma. TCRdb ran MiXCR on the PCR reads and lists one entry per CDR3 protein. This table holds approximately 18,000 distinct CDR3 sequences, 45% to 55% found once. The specimen was esophageal tumor tissue. The receptors stem from a male donor with esophageal squamous cell carcinoma. The CDR3 runs from the conserved cysteine through the conserved F or W. D genes are given only for firm matches. Clone size is shown for a subset of rows, as once, few, many or a class of expanded clone.

cdr3_nt,cdr3_aa,d_call,j_call,cdr3_length,v_call,clone_size
TGCGCCAGCAGCTCGCGGCTGGAGCGGGCAGATACGCAGTATTTT,CASSSRLERADTQYF,.,TRBJ2-3,15,TRBV5-4,medium-sized
TGTGCCAGCAGCTTATCAGGAATAGAGACCCAGTACTTC,CASSLSGIETQYF,.,TRBJ2-5,13,TRBV7-6,few
TGTGCCAGCAGGAAACCGGGACAGGGGTACGAGCAGTACTTC,CASRKPGQGYEQYF,TRBD1,TRBJ2-7,14,TRBV7-8,.
TGTGCCAGCAGCCAGGGGACAGGCCCGGAAGAGACCCAGTACTTC,CASSQGTGPEETQYF,TRBD1,TRBJ2-5,15,TRBV4-2,many
TGTGCCAGCAGCGAGACAGGGATCGAGCAGTACTTC,CASSETGIEQYF,TRBD1,TRBJ2-7,12,TRBV7-2,.
TGTGCCACCAGTGGAGGGACTAGGGACTTCTACGAGCAGTACTTC,CATSGGTRDFYEQYF,TRBD2,TRBJ2-7,15,TRBV24-1,.
TGTGCCAGCAGCTTAACCACCCCAGGGGATGGGTCCTACAATGAGCAGTTCTTC,CASSLTTPGDGSYNEQFF,.,TRBJ2-1,18,TRBV7-8,few
TGTGCCAGCAGCCTAACAGGGGGCGGCTATGGCTACACCTTC,CASSLTGGGYGYTF,TRBD1,TRBJ1-2,14,TRBV28,.
TGCGCCAGCAGCCTTACAGGGGGCCCCTACGAGCAGTACTTC,CASSLTGGPYEQYF,TRBD1,TRBJ2-7,14,TRBV10-2,few
TGTGCTCTCCGTTCAGCGGGCACGTCCTACGAGCAGTACTTC,CALRSAGTSYEQYF,.,TRBJ2-7,14,TRBV6-1,many
TGTGCCAGCAGTGACAGGAACACCGGGGAGCTGTTTTTT,CASSDRNTGELFF,.,TRBJ2-2,13,TRBV6-4,many
TGTGCCAGTACCCTAGGGGCAGGGAGCTCCTACAATGAGCAGTACTTC,CASTLGAGSSYNEQYF,.,TRBJ2-7,16,TRBV19,many
TGTGCCAGCAGGCAACAGGGGGAAGGTGAGCAGTTCTTC,CASRQQGEGEQFF,TRBD1,TRBJ2-1,13,TRBV7-1,.
TGTGCCATCAGTTCATCCGGGACAGGGGGTTCCTACGAGCAGTACTTC,CAISSSGTGGSYEQYF,TRBD1,TRBJ2-7,16,TRBV10-3,medium-sized
TGTGCCAGCAGCTTATCCCGGGCTTCTTGGACTAGCACAGATACGCAGTATTTT,CASSLSRASWTSTDTQYF,.,TRBJ2-3,18,TRBV7-6,.
TGTGCCAGCAGCTTTAAACAGGGCCCATCCTACGAGCAGTACTTC,CASSFKQGPSYEQYF,.,TRBJ2-7,15,TRBV7-8,.
TGTGCCAGCAGACCCTCGAGCTCCTACGAGCAGTACTTC,CASRPSSSYEQYF,.,TRBJ2-7,13,TRBV7-8,once
TGTGCCAGCAGCAGGGCGGCTACTAGCACAGATACGCAGTATTTT,CASSRAATSTDTQYF,.,TRBJ2-3,15,TRBV7-2,.
TGTGCCAGCAGCTCTATAGCGGGACTCTACAATGAGCAGTTCTTC,CASSSIAGLYNEQFF,TRBD2,TRBJ2-1,15,TRBV7-2,.
TGTGCCAGCAGTGACTCTGGCCAACCCACAGATACGCAGTATTTT,CASSDSGQPTDTQYF,.,TRBJ2-3,15,TRBV6-4,.
TGTGCCAGCAGCCAAGATTACGGCAATGAGCAGTTCTTC,CASSQDYGNEQFF,.,TRBJ2-1,13,TRBV3-1,.
TGTGCCAGCAGCTTAGAGACGGAGGGGAGGAACCCCTACGAGCAGTACTTC,CASSLETEGRNPYEQYF,.,TRBJ2-7,17,TRBV7-6,.
TGTGCCAGCAGAAAAGGGACGGTCATCCAAGAGACCCAGTACTTC,CASRKGTVIQETQYF,.,TRBJ2-5,15,TRBV7-8,.
TGTGCCAGCAGTTTGTCCTTCCCCTCCTACAATGAGCAGTTCTTC,CASSLSFPSYNEQFF,.,TRBJ2-1,15,TRBV28,.
TGTGCCAGCAGCTTATGGAGCGGGAGTTCCTACGAGCAGTACTTC,CASSLWSGSSYEQYF,TRBD2,TRBJ2-7,15,TRBV7-2,.
TGTGCCAGCAGCTTAACGTCGGTAGCGGGAAGGAATGAGCAGTTCTTC,CASSLTSVAGRNEQFF,TRBD2,TRBJ2-1,16,TRBV7-3,medium-sized
TGTGCCAGCAGCTTAACAGGGGTTCGGAATACTGAAGCTTTCTTT,CASSLTGVRNTEAFF,.,TRBJ1-1,15,TRBV7-3,once
TGTGCCAGCAGGAGTCGGGACAGGGGTGGCGAGCAGTACTTC,CASRSRDRGGEQYF,TRBD1,TRBJ2-7,14,TRBV7-2,few
TGTGCCAGCAGCCCAAGGGACCCGCACGAAGATACGCAGTATTTT,CASSPRDPHEDTQYF,.,TRBJ2-3,15,TRBV7-4,.
TGTGCCAGCAGCTTAGCAGGGTACACCGGGGAGCTGTACTTC,CASSLAGYTGELYF,.,TRBJ2-5,14,TRBV7-9,.
TGTGCCATCACTAGGACACCCCAAGAGACCCAGTACTTC,CAITRTPQETQYF,.,TRBJ2-5,13,TRBV10-3,.
TGTGCCAGCAGCTGGGGAGGGCAGAAAGAGACCCAGTACTTC,CASSWGGQKETQYF,TRBD2,TRBJ2-5,14,TRBV7-6,.
TGTGCCAGCAGCTTGGGGGAAGGGATCGGGTTTACGCAGTATTTT,CASSLGEGIGFTQYF,.,TRBJ2-3,15,TRBV7-8,few
TGTGCTAGCAGCTTAGACGTGGGGCCCCTGAACGAGCAGTACTTC,CASSLDVGPLNEQYF,.,TRBJ2-7,15,TRBV7-6,.
TGTGCCAGCAGTTGGGGGGACAGCAGCTATGGCTACACCTTC,CASSWGDSSYGYTF,TRBD1,TRBJ1-2,14,TRBV12-3/TRBV12-4,many
TGTGCCAGCAGCTCAAAAAATCGGGAGTCTAATGAAAAACTGTTTTTT,CASSSKNRESNEKLFF,.,TRBJ1-4,16,TRBV7-3,.
TGTGCCAGCAGCCTACGGACAGGACTAGGAGAAAAACTGTTTTTT,CASSLRTGLGEKLFF,TRBD1,TRBJ1-4,15,TRBV7-9,.
TGTGCCAGCTCACCAGAGAACAGGGAAGGCGAGCAGTACTTC,CASSPENREGEQYF,.,TRBJ2-7,14,TRBV18,.
TGTGCCAGCAGCTTAGTCCCGACTAGTTCCGGTGAGCAGTTCTTC,CASSLVPTSSGEQFF,.,TRBJ2-1,15,TRBV7-7,.
TGCGCCAGCAGCCCCGGGGGAGACACTGAAGCTTTCTTT,CASSPGGDTEAFF,.,TRBJ1-1,13,TRBV4-1,.
TGTGCCAGCAGGGGGAGCCCGTCTCGGGAGCAGTACTTC,CASRGSPSREQYF,.,TRBJ2-7,13,TRBV28,once
TGTGCCACCAGCAGAGATTCGACTAGCCGCACCTACGAGCAGTACTTC,CATSRDSTSRTYEQYF,TRBD2,TRBJ2-7,16,TRBV15,once
TGTGCCAGCAGTTACTCGGAGGGGGCGCGGCCCGACTCTGGAAACACCATATATTTT,CASSYSEGARPDSGNTIYF,TRBD1,TRBJ1-3,19,TRBV6-7,.
TGTGCCAGCAGTTCGTCGACAGGGACCTACGAGCAGTACTTC,CASSSSTGTYEQYF,TRBD1,TRBJ2-7,14,TRBV6-1,few
TGTGCCAGCAGCTTAAGAGCAGACCGGTACAATGAGCAGTACTTC,CASSLRADRYNEQYF,.,TRBJ2-5,15,TRBV7-6,.
TGTGCCAGCTCACCAAATCGGGACAGGGCCGTTAAGACCCAGTACTTC,CASSPNRDRAVKTQYF,TRBD1,TRBJ2-5,16,TRBV18,many
TGCGCCAGCAGCTTGGGGGACCTCTCTGGAAACACCATATATTTT,CASSLGDLSGNTIYF,.,TRBJ1-3,15,TRBV5-1,many
TGCAGCGTTGAAGATTTCCCAGTGAACTATGGCTACACCTTC,CSVEDFPVNYGYTF,.,TRBJ1-2,14,TRBV29-1,.
TGTGCCAGCAGTGATCAGGCGGGGGGCTACAATGAGCAGTTCTTC,CASSDQAGGYNEQFF,TRBD2,TRBJ2-1,15,TRBV2,.
TGTGCCAGCAGTTTAGTTCGACTAGCGGGAGGTCTCTACAATGAGCAGTTCTTC,CASSLVRLAGGLYNEQFF,TRBD2,TRBJ2-1,18,TRBV28,.
TGTGCCAGCAGCTACCCCTCCTCCTACAATGAGCAGTTCTTC,CASSYPSSYNEQFF,.,TRBJ2-1,14,TRBV7-2,.
TGTGCCAGCAGTTTATGGCGCACCGGGGAGCTGTTTTTT,CASSLWRTGELFF,.,TRBJ2-2,13,TRBV28,.
TGTGCCAGCAGTTTCCTATTAAACCGGGACAGGGAAATTTTCGTCGGCTACACCTTC,CASSFLLNRDREIFVGYTF,TRBD1,TRBJ1-2,19,TRBV27,.
TGTGCCAGCAGCCGGGGAGCGGGGAACACCGGGGAGCTGTTTTTT,CASSRGAGNTGELFF,.,TRBJ2-2,15,TRBV7-9,.